These T cell receptor beta chains were read from a single sample in a study of technical replicates of blood from four donors. The assay was immunoSEQ multiplex PCR, and TCRdb's table has in-frame clones only and misses some. Among some 62,000 clones, 70% to 90% were seen once, and the ten largest hold under 6.5%. The source material was PBMCs. These TCRs come from a human donor in good health. Some clones in this sample may be carry-over from other donors' samples. Both conserved end residues are part of each CDR3. The D gene is left open where the match is weak. Some rows mark clone size as missing; the rest say once, few, many or name a class of expanded clone.

V	size	J	D	CDR3	DNA
TRBV5-4	NA	TRBJ2-3	TRBD1	CASKTGARGADTQYF	TGTGCCAGCAAGACAGGGGCCCGGGGCGCAGATACGCAGTATTTT
TRBV5-6	NA	TRBJ2-5	TRBD2	CASSFWSGGKETQYF	TGTGCCAGCAGCTTTTGGTCGGGAGGAAAAGAGACCCAGTACTTC
TRBV9	NA	TRBJ1-1	NA	CASSAQGVGTEAFF	TGTGCCAGCAGCGCACAGGGAGTGGGCACTGAAGCTTTCTTT
TRBV4-3	NA	TRBJ2-5	NA	CASSTSYGGRETQYF	TGCGCCAGCAGCACCTCATACGGAGGCAGGGAGACCCAGTACTTC
TRBV9	NA	TRBJ2-7	TRBD2	CASSVEGGGRVEEQYF	TGTGCCAGCAGCGTAGAAGGAGGCGGGAGGGTGGAGGAGCAGTACTTC
TRBV5-5	NA	TRBJ1-6	NA	CASKKVEGNSPLHF	TGTGCCAGCAAGAAGGTGGAGGGTAATTCACCCCTCCACTTT
TRBV5-1	few	TRBJ1-6	NA	CASRSEMGANSPLHF	TGCGCCAGCCGCTCGGAGATGGGGGCAAATTCACCCCTCCACTTT
TRBV7-9	NA	TRBJ2-3	TRBD1	CASSSRDSYTDTQYF	TGTGCCAGCAGCTCCCGGGACAGCTACACAGATACGCAGTATTTT
TRBV6-1	once	TRBJ2-1	NA	CASSEATRGVREQFF	TGTGCCAGCAGTGAAGCGACTAGAGGAGTAAGGGAGCAGTTCTTC
TRBV7-2	NA	TRBJ2-3	TRBD1	CASSPRERQGWTDTQYF	TGTGCCAGCAGCCCTAGGGAAAGACAGGGCTGGACAGATACGCAGTATTTT
TRBV6-1	NA	TRBJ2-3	NA	CASPRPGEMTDTQYF	TGTGCCAGTCCGAGGCCGGGGGAGATGACAGATACGCAGTATTTT
TRBV30	NA	TRBJ1-6	NA	CAWQGPSSYNSPLHF	TGTGCCTGGCAGGGGCCCAGCTCCTATAATTCACCCCTCCACTTT
TRBV6-1	NA	TRBJ1-6	TRBD1	CASSERTGYNSPLHF	TGTGCCAGCAGTGAGAGGACAGGGTATAATTCACCCCTCCACTTT
TRBV7-9	NA	TRBJ1-1	NA	CASSLNWNTEAFF	TGTGCCAGCAGCTTAAACTGGAACACTGAAGCTTTCTTT
TRBV6-4	NA	TRBJ2-2	NA	CASNKREKRTANTGELFF	TGTGCCAGCAATAAAAGGGAAAAGCGGACGGCGAACACCGGGGAGCTGTTTTTT
TRBV5-1	NA	TRBJ2-1	TRBD2	CASSGAGGYNEQFF	TGCGCCAGCAGCGGAGCGGGGGGGTACAATGAGCAGTTCTTC
TRBV19	once	TRBJ2-2	NA	CASSIEQTTGELFF	TGTGCCAGTAGTATAGAACAGACCACCGGGGAGCTGTTTTTT
TRBV6-1	NA	TRBJ1-3	NA	CASNMGNTIYF	TGTGCCAGCAACATGGGAAACACCATATATTTT
TRBV6-5	NA	TRBJ1-4	TRBD1	CASSGGTGKKEKLFF	TGTGCCAGCAGTGGCGGGACAGGGAAGAAGGAAAAACTGTTTTTT
TRBV2	NA	TRBJ2-7	TRBD2	CASILTSATYEQYF	TGTGCCAGCATATTAACTAGCGCCACTTACGAGCAGTACTTC
TRBV21-1	NA	TRBJ2-7	NA	CASSNSGLAGVLHEQYF	TGTGCCAGCAGCAATTCGGGACTAGCGGGAGTTCTTCACGAGCAGTACTTC
TRBV5-1	NA	TRBJ1-1	TRBD1	CASSSRQGSGTEAFF	TGCGCCAGCAGCAGCAGACAGGGTAGCGGTACTGAAGCTTTCTTT
TRBV19	NA	TRBJ1-2	NA	CASSIVNGYGYTF	TGTGCCAGTAGTATTGTAAACGGGTATGGCTACACCTTC
TRBV5-1	NA	TRBJ1-2	NA	CASSPRAGVGPGGYTF	TGCGCCAGCAGCCCCCGGGCGGGGGTCGGTCCAGGAGGCTACACCTTC
TRBV5-5	NA	TRBJ1-5	NA	CASSVAPSLSNQPQHF	TGTGCCAGCAGCGTTGCTCCAAGCCTTAGCAATCAGCCCCAGCATTTT
TRBV2	NA	TRBJ2-5	TRBD1	CASSEPGQAVSQETQYF	TGTGCCAGCAGTGAACCCGGACAGGCGGTGTCCCAAGAGACCCAGTACTTC
TRBV30	NA	TRBJ2-2	NA	CAWSTSVTGELFF	TGTGCCTGGAGTACCTCAGTAACCGGGGAGCTGTTTTTT
TRBV5-1	once	TRBJ2-1	NA	CASSLRHPGYNEQFF	TGCGCCAGCAGCCTTAGACACCCGGGGTACAATGAGCAGTTCTTC
TRBV9	NA	TRBJ2-7	TRBD2	CASSLAGGPYEQYF	TGTGCCAGCAGCCTAGCGGGAGGGCCCTACGAGCAGTACTTC
TRBV10-2	NA	TRBJ1-6	NA	CASRAGGENSPLHF	TGCGCCAGCAGGGCCGGAGGCGAGAATTCACCCCTCCACTTT
TRBV19	few	TRBJ1-2	NA	CASSIPAETYGYTF	TGTGCCAGTAGTATCCCCGCAGAAACCTATGGCTACACCTTC